The 28 T cell receptor beta chains below all came from one sample that was sequenced in a study of T-cell reconstitution after alpha-beta-depleted transplantation in children. Unique molecular identifiers were used to barcode this TCRbeta library. TCRdb re-called the PCR reads with MiXCR, one entry per CDR3 protein. Of roughly 100,000 distinct CDR3 sequences listed, 4.5% to 7.5% are singletons. Sequenced here: PBMCs, mostly from graft donor cells, sampled 60 days after TCRalphabeta/CD19-depleted stem cell transplant. All receptors come from a female patient aged 2-10 years who had a stem cell transplant for Fanconi anemia, so the T cells may come from the graft donor.

This clonotype was recorded many times. The chain couples TRBV28 to TRBJ2-5; D is undetermined. The V gene lost 3 bases and the J gene lost 1 base, with 12 bases spanning the gap. Germline values: CDR1 MDHEN, CDR2 SYDVKM. The length of the CDR3 is 15 residues. The chain's CDR3 is CASSFLFRSQETQYF. The CDR3 DNA is TGTGCCAGCAGTTTCTTATTCAGAAGCCAAGAGACCCAGTACTTC.

The chain combines TRBV20-1 with TRBJ2-5; possibly TRBD1 for D (5 bases). Germline-derived CDR1 and CDR2 are DFQATT and SNEGSKA (reference sequence). The CDR3 totals 16 residues. The CDR3 coding sequence is TGCAGCTCCTCTACCACGCAGGGTACCCATCAAGAGACCCAGTACTTC. This sequence encodes CSSSTTQGTHQETQYF.

This clonotype was counted only a few times. The rearrangement joins TRBV11-2 to TRBJ2-7; 9 bases agree with TRBD2. The V and J ends lost 1 base and 3 bases, in that order; junction bases with no gene match: 7. CDR1 is SGHAT and CDR2 is FQNNGV in the germline V gene. This CDR3 spans 16 amino acids. The CDR3 is CASSLGLAGAYYEQYF. The CDR3, as DNA: TGTGCCAGCAGCTTAGGTTTAGCGGGGGCCTACTACGAGCAGTACTTC. Filled out from reference TRBV11-2 and TRBJ2-7, the complete variable domain reads EAGVAQSPRYKIIEKRQSVAFWCNPISGHATLYWYQQILGQGPKLLIQFQNNGVVDDSQLPKDRFSAERLKGVDSTLKIQPAKLEDSAVYLCASSLGLAGAYYEQYFGPGTRLTVT.

This clonotype was observed at least ten times. The chain joins TRBV3-1 to TRBJ2-1, with D possibly TRBD2 on 6 matching bases. Germline V lookup: CDR1 LGHDT, CDR2 YNNKEL (reference sequence). The CDR3 totals 15 residues. Deletions cut 0 bases from V and 3 bases from J, with 9 bases between. The CDR3 sequence: CASSQDPTSYNEQFF. The CDR3 region has the DNA TGTGCCAGCAGCCAAGATCCGACTAGCTACAATGAGCAGTTCTTC.

This clonotype has a count of ten or more. The chain is built from TRBV29-1 and TRBJ1-1; weak D call: TRBD1 (5 bases). CDR1 and CDR2 (germline): SQVTM, ANQGSEA. The CDR3 totals 13 residues. V shed 4 bases and J shed 4 bases, with 13 bases lying between them. CDR3 sequence (DNA): TGCAGCGTTGGGCCCCGGGGGGGCACTGAAGCTTTCTTT. It translates to CSVGPRGGTEAFF.

The J gene is TRBJ2-5, the V gene TRBV20-1, with D maybe TRBD1 (8 bases). The V gene lost 6 bases and the J gene lost 5 bases, with 16 bases spanning the gap. The germline CDR1 and CDR2 sequences are DFQATT and SNEGSKA (reference sequence). The CDR3 runs to 13 residues. Here the CDR3 DNA reads TGCAGTGCCACAGGGGGGGGTTACGAGACCCAGTACTTC. Protein product: CSATGGGYETQYF.

In this sample, this clonotype turned up many times. CDR3 amino acids: CASSEPGLGAYEQYF. CDR3 sequence (DNA): TGTGCCAGCAGTGAGCCGGGACTAGGGGCCTACGAGCAGTACTTC. The J gene is TRBJ2-7, the V gene TRBV28, with 8 bases identical to TRBD2. Trimming took 5 bases from V and 2 from J; bases not matched to a gene: 8. From germline, CDR1 is MDHEN and CDR2 SYDVKM. This CDR3 has 15 residues.

This clonotype was counted at least ten times. The J gene is TRBJ2-5, the V gene TRBV3-1; 10 bases match TRBD2. With 4 bases clipped from V and 1 base from J, the junction kept 9 bases outside the gene matches. This CDR3 has 17 residues. Germline assignment: CDR1 LGHDT and CDR2 YNNKEL (reference sequence). The CDR3 protein is CASSLRVGLASQETQYF. CDR3 nucleotide sequence: TGTGCCAGCAGCCTCCGAGTGGGACTAGCGTCCCAAGAGACCCAGTACTTC.

This clonotype showed up many times. The chain links TRBV5-4 to TRBJ2-7; D is unclear. Deletions cut 1 base from V and 1 base from J, with 12 bases between. CDR3 length equals 15 residues. Germline V gene data show CDR1 as SGHNT and CDR2 as YYREEE (reference sequence). CDR3 bases: TGTGCCAGCAGCTTGTTTACGGACCTGTCCTACGAGCAGTACTTC. As protein: CASSLFTDLSYEQYF.

This clonotype appeared many times. The chain has TRBV20-1 and TRBJ2-3; D uncertain. V lost 5 bases and J lost 14, with 14 bases in between. The CDR3 is made up of 10 amino acids. Germline CDR1 reads DFQATT; CDR2 reads SNEGSKA (reference sequence). CDR3 coding DNA: TGCAGTGCTTTCCCCCCGGGTCGGTATTTT. Protein: CSAFPPGRYF.

This clonotype occurred many times. A read error may account for a junction end that differs from germline. The V call is TRBV12-3 or TRBV12-4, the J call TRBJ2-3; the D is unclear. This CDR3 spans 14 amino acids. CDR3 loop: CASSLDLGTDTQYF. The CDR3 DNA follows: TGTGCCAGCAGCTTAGACCTAGGCACAGATACGCAGTATTTT.

The chain uses TRBV4-2 and TRBJ2-6, with a tentative D call TRBD1 (5 bases). Trimming pared 5 bases from V and 0 bases from J, leaving 8 bases between. The germline gives CDR1 LGHNA, CDR2 YNFKEQ. CDR3 size: 15 residues. For the CDR3, the DNA is TGTGCCAGCAGCAAGGACAACTCTGGGGCCAACGTCCTGACTTTC. It yields the protein CASSKDNSGANVLTF.

This clonotype was recorded at least ten times. For the CDR3, the DNA is TGCAGTGCTCATATCTCCGGGACAGGGGGGGATACGCAGTATTTT. Protein: CSAHISGTGGDTQYF. V and J are TRBV20-1 and TRBJ2-3; 11 nucleotides match TRBD1. CDR1 is DFQATT, CDR2 SNEGSKA, per germline (reference sequence). With V trimmed by 5 bases and J by 6 bases, 10 bases remained unmatched. CDR3 length equals 15 residues.

This clonotype was observed many times. CDR3 coding DNA: TGTGCCAGCAGCCTTTCAGCGGGGGAGACCTACGAGCAGTACTTC. As protein: CASSLSAGETYEQYF. This chain connects TRBV3-1 to TRBJ2-7; 8 bases line up with TRBD2. The germline gives CDR1 LGHDT, CDR2 YNNKEL (reference sequence). This CDR3 contains 15 residues. The junction had 7 bases not matched to a gene; V was cut back by 4 bases and J by 2 bases.

This clonotype was found many times. The rearrangement joins TRBV29-1 to TRBJ2-1; the match to TRBD2 covers 9 bases. CDR3 length: 17 residues. The germline gives CDR1 SQVTM, CDR2 ANQGSEA. Trimming at V came to 6 bases and at J to 5 bases, leaving 17 bases not matched to a gene. CDR3 DNA sequence: TGCAGCGTCATCAACCCGAGGCGGGGGGGCACCCACAATGAGCAGTTCTTC. Its protein product is CSVINPRRGGTHNEQFF.

Here the CDR3 reads CASRATGTSSYEQYF. For the CDR3, the DNA is TGTGCCAGCAGAGCGACCGGGACAAGCTCCTACGAGCAGTACTTC. The rearrangement uses TRBV12-3 or TRBV12-4 and TRBJ2-7, with D possibly being TRBD1 (6 bases). Trimming stripped 6 bases from V and 0 bases from J, with 15 bases between. The CDR3 has 15 amino acids.

This clonotype was recorded many times. The chain links TRBV20-1 to TRBJ1-1; 12 bases agree with TRBD1. Germline V lookup: CDR1 DFQATT, CDR2 SNEGSKA (reference sequence). V shed 5 bases and J 3 bases; nucleotides not matched to a gene: 4. The CDR3 has 14 amino acids. The DNA for the CDR3 is TGCAGTGCTGGGACAGGGGGCGCGTACACTGAAGCTTTCTTT. Translation gives CSAGTGGAYTEAFF.

This clonotype is judged medium-sized. The chain couples TRBV4-1 to TRBJ2-5; 10 nucleotides line up with TRBD2. J lost 6 bases, V lost 0 bases, and 13 bases had no gene match. CDR3 length equals 18 residues. Germline lookup yields CDR1 MGHRA and CDR2 YSYEKL. The DNA for the CDR3 is TGCGCCAGCAGCCAAGATTTGGCGGCTAGCGGGAGAGGGAAGACCCAGTACTTC. Residues: CASSQDLAASGRGKTQYF.

This clonotype was picked up a small number of times. The chain links TRBV30 to TRBJ1-2; maybe TRBD1 (5 bases). Germline CDR1 GTSNPN, CDR2 SVGIG (reference sequence). The V gene lost 0 bases and the J gene lost 8 bases, with 16 bases spanning the gap. This CDR3 contains 14 residues. CDR3 nucleotide sequence: TGTGCCTGGAGTGTGGGGTCACCAGGGCCCGGCTACACCTTC. It translates to CAWSVGSPGPGYTF.

This clonotype has at least ten counts. The chain joins TRBV7-9 to TRBJ2-1; the D is unclear. Trimming removed 7 bases from V and 12 bases from J, with 16 bases in between. The CDR3 consists of 12 residues. From germline, CDR1 is SEHNR and CDR2 FQNEAQ (reference sequence). The CDR3 loop reads CASTPPVLGQFF. Written as DNA, the CDR3 is TGTGCCAGCACCCCTCCCGTCTTAGGGCAGTTCTTC.

The sample holds many counts of this clonotype. V and J are TRBV12-3 or TRBV12-4 and TRBJ2-5; the D is unclear. V lost 5 bases, J lost 3 bases, and 13 bases lay in between. The CDR3 is 14 amino acids. Here the CDR3 DNA reads TGTGCCAGCAGTCCCCACACCTGGGAAGAGACCCAGTACTTC. Translated: CASSPHTWEETQYF.

This clonotype has ten or more counts. The rearrangement links TRBV28 to TRBJ2-7; D remains ambiguous. V lost 9 bases, J lost 3 bases, and 12 bases lay in between. The germline V gene has CDR1 MDHEN and CDR2 SYDVKM. This CDR3 region has 12 residues. DNA for the CDR3: TGTGCCAGGGAGTGGCGGAGCTACGAGCAGTACTTC. Encoded protein: CAREWRSYEQYF. The entire variable domain, with the rest obtained from reference TRBV28 and TRBJ2-7, is as follows: DVKVTQSSRYLVKRTGEKVFLECVQDMDHENMFWYRQDPGLGLRLIYFSYDVKMKEKGDIPEGYSVSREKKERFSLILESASTNQTSMYLCAREWRSYEQYFGPGTRLTVT.

The sample holds many counts of this clonotype. Its ends do not fully match the called genes, so a read error is possible. The CDR3 is CRVEGGHKNTEAFF. The CDR3 DNA follows: TGCAGAGTTGAGGGAGGACACAAAAACACTGAAGCTTTCTTT. The V call is TRBV29-1, the J call TRBJ1-1; D perhaps matches TRBD1 (5 bases). CDR1 is SQVTM and CDR2 is ANQGSEA in the germline V gene. The CDR3 is 14 amino acids.

This clonotype was picked up many times. This sequence joins TRBV18 and TRBJ2-2; 9 bases are a match to TRBD2. Trimming cost V 5 bases and J 8 bases; bases outside gene matches: 12. Germline lookup yields CDR1 KGHSH and CDR2 LQKENI. The CDR3 extends over 16 amino acids. The CDR3 DNA reads as TGTGCCAGCTCAACGGGACTAGCTGAAGTCACTGGGGAGCTGTTTTTT. It yields the protein CASSTGLAEVTGELFF.

Here the CDR3 DNA reads TGTGCCAGTAGTATTGTGGGGAACACCGGGGAGCTGTTTTTT. Its translation: CASSIVGNTGELFF. This sequence joins TRBV19 and TRBJ2-2; D gene unclear. The CDR3 runs 14 residues. Germline CDR1 LNHDA, CDR2 SQIVND (reference sequence). The V end was cut by 3 bases, the J end by 1 base, with 6 bases between.

With respect to this clonotype: With a much larger clone just one base away, this may be a read error. This chain links TRBV28 with TRBJ2-7; 13 nucleotides agree with TRBD2. Germline loops: CDR1 MDHEN, CDR2 SYDVKM. The length of the CDR3 is 17 residues. The CDR3 loop is CAISAHPTGTSGIEQYF. Here the CDR3 DNA reads TGTGCCATCAGTGCTCACCCCACTGGGACTAGCGGGATCGAGCAGTACTTC. Combining the CDR3 with reference TRBV28 and TRBJ2-7 gives the whole variable domain DVKVTQSSRYLVKRTGEKVFLECVQDMDHENMFWYRQDPGLGLRLIYFSYDVKMKEKGDIPEGYSVSREKKERFSLILESASTNQTSMYLCAISAHPTGTSGIEQYFGPGTRLTVT.

This clonotype occurred many times. This sequence joins TRBV29-1 and TRBJ2-3, with TRBD1 matching 7 bases. CDR3 length equals 12 residues. The germline gives CDR1 SQVTM, CDR2 ANQGSEA. Unmatched junction bases numbered 8, after V lost 8 bases and J lost 6 bases. CDR3 nucleotide sequence: TGCAGCACGACAGGGCGGTGGGATACGCAGTATTTT. Translation gives CSTTGRWDTQYF.

The sample holds many counts of this clonotype. The chain carries TRBV19 and TRBJ1-1; D gene ambiguous. Trimming took 2 bases from V and 9 from J, leaving 7 bases between them. Germline V gives CDR1 LNHDA, CDR2 SQIVND (reference sequence). CDR3 length: 11 residues. The CDR3 spells CASSIPSKAFF. The CDR3 DNA is TGTGCCAGTAGTATACCTTCTAAAGCTTTCTTT.